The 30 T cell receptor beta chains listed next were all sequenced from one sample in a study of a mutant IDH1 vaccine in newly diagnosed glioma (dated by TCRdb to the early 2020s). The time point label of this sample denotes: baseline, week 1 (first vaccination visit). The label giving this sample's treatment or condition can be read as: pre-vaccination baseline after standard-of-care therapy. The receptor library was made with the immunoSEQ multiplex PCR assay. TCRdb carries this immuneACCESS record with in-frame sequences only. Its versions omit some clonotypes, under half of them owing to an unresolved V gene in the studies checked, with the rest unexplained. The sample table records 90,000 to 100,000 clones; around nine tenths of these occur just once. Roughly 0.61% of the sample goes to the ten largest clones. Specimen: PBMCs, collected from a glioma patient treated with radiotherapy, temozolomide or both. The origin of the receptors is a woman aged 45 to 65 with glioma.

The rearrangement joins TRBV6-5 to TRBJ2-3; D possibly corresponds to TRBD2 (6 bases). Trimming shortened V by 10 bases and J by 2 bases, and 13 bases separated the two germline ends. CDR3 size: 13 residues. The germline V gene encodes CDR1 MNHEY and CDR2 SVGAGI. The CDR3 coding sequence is TGTGCCACCGGGGGAGCTTTCACAGATACGCAGTATTTT. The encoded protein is CATGGAFTDTQYF.

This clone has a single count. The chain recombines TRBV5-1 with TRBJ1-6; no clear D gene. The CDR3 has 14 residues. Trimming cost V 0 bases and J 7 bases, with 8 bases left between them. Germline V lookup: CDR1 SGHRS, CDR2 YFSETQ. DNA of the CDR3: TGCGCCAGCAGCTTGGCCGGAGGGAATTCACCCCTCCACTTT. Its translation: CASSLAGGNSPLHF.

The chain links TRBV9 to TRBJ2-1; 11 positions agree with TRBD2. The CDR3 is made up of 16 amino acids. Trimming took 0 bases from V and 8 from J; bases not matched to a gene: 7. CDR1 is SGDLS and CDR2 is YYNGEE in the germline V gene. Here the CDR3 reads CASSVVELAGVYEQFF. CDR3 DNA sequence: TGTGCCAGCAGCGTAGTGGAACTAGCGGGAGTCTATGAGCAGTTCTTC.

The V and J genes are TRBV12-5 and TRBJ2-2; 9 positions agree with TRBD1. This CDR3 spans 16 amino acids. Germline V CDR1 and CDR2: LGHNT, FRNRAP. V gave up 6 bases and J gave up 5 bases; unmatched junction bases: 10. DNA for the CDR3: TGTGCTAGTGGAACACTTTCCGGGACAGGGACCGGGGAGCTGTTTTTT. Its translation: CASGTLSGTGTGELFF. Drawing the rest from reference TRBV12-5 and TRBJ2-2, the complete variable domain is DARVTQTPRHKVTEMGQEVTMRCQPILGHNTVFWYRQTMMQGLELLAYFRNRAPLDDSGMPKDRFSAEMPDATLATLKIQPSEPRDSAVYFCASGTLSGTGTGELFFGEGSRLTVL.

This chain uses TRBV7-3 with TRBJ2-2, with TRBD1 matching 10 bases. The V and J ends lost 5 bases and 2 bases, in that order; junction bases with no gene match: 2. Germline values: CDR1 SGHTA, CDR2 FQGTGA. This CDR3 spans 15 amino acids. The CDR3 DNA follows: TGTGCCAGCAGCCAGACAGGGGGCAACACCGGGGAGCTGTTTTTT. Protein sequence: CASSQTGGNTGELFF. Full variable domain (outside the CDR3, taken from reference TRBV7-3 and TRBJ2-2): GAGVSQTPSNKVTEKGKYVELRCDPISGHTALYWYRQSLGQGPEFLIYFQGTGAADDSGLPNDRFFAVRPEGSVSTLKIQRTERGDSAVYLCASSQTGGNTGELFFGEGSRLTVL.

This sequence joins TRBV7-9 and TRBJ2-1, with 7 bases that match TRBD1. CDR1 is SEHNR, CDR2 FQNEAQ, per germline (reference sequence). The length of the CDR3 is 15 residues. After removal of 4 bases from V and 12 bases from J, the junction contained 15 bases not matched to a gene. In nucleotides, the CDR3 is TGTGCCAGCAGCTCCCCGGGACAGCGCAATGAGGGGCAGTTCTTC. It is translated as CASSSPGQRNEGQFF.

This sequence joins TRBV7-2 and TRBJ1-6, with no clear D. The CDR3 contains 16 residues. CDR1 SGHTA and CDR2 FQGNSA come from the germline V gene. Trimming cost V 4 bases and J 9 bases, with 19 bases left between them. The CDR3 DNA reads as TGTGCCAGCAGCTATCACGCGGGAGGCAGCGGTTCACCCCTCCACTTT. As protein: CASSYHAGGSGSPLHF.

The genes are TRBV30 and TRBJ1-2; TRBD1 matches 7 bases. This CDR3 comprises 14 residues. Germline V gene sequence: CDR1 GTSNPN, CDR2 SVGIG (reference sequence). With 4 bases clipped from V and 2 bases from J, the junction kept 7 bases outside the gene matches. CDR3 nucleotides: TGTGCCTGGACTCGTACGGGACAGAACTATGGCTACACCTTC. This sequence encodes CAWTRTGQNYGYTF.

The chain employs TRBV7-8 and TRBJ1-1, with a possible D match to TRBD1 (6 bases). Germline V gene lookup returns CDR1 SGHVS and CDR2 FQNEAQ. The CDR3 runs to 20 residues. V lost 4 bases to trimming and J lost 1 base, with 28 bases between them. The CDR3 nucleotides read TGTGCCAGCAGCTCCTCCCCTTTACACAGGGTCCAGATAAGGAACACTGAAGCTTTCTTT. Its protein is CASSSSPLHRVQIRNTEAFF.

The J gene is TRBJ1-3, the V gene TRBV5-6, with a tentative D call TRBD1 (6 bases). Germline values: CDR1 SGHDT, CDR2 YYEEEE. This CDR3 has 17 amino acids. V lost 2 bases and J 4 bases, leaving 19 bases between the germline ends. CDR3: CASSFPAGAFSGNTIYF. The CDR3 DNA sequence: TGTGCCAGCAGCTTCCCAGCAGGGGCCTTTAGCGGAAACACCATATATTTT.

DNA of the CDR3: TGCGCCAGCAGCCAAGATTGGGCTAGCGGGAACACCGGGGAGCTGTTTTTT. This translates into CASSQDWASGNTGELFF. The chain has TRBV4-1 and TRBJ2-2, with 7 bases aligning to TRBD2. This CDR3 spans 17 amino acids. Trimming removed 0 bases from V and 1 base from J; junction bases left unmatched: 5. Germline V gene lookup returns CDR1 MGHRA and CDR2 YSYEKL.

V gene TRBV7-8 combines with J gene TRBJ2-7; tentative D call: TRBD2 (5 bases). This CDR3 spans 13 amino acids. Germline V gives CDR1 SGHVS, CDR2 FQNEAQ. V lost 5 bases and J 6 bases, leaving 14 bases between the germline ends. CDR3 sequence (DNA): TGTGCCAGCAGCGCCTCCGGGAACCTCGAGCAGTACTTC. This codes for CASSASGNLEQYF.

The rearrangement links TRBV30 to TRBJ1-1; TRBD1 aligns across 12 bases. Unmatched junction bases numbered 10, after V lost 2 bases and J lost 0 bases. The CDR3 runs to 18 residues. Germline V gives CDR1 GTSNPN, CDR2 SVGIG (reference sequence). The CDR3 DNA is TGTGCCTGGAGTCCTCGACCGGGACAGGGGGCCGTGAACACTGAAGCTTTCTTT. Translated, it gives CAWSPRPGQGAVNTEAFF.

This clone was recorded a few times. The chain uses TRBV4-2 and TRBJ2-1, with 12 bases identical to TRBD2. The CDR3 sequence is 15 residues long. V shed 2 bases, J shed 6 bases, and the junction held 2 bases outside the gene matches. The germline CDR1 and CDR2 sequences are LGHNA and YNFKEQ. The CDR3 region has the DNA TGTGCCAGCAGCCAACGGGGACTAGCGGGCAATGAGCAGTTCTTC. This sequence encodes CASSQRGLAGNEQFF.

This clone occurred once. As DNA, the CDR3 is TGTGCCAGCAGCCTCCGGACAGGCCACCTCACCGGGGAGCTGTTTTTT. It specifies CASSLRTGHLTGELFF. The V call is TRBV7-2, the J call TRBJ2-2, with 7 bases aligning to TRBD1. The CDR3 covers 16 residues. Germline V gives CDR1 SGHTA, CDR2 FQGNSA. The junction had 10 bases not matched to a gene; V was cut back by 5 bases and J by 4 bases.

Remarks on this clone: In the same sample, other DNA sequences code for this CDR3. This chain's CDR3 is CASSSTGVTEAFF. DNA of the CDR3: TGCGCCAGCAGCTCGACAGGGGTCACTGAAGCTTTCTTT. The V call is TRBV5-1, the J call TRBJ1-1; 8 nucleotides align to TRBD1. This CDR3 is built from 13 residues. Germline V CDR1 and CDR2: SGHRS, YFSETQ. The V segment lost 3 bases and the J segment 4 bases; nucleotides outside the gene matches: 2.

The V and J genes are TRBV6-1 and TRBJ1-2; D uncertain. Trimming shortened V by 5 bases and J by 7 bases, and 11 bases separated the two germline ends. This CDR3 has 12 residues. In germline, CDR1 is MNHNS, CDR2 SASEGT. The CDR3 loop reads CASSSNEGGYTF. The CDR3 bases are TGTGCCAGCAGTAGCAATGAAGGTGGCTACACCTTC.

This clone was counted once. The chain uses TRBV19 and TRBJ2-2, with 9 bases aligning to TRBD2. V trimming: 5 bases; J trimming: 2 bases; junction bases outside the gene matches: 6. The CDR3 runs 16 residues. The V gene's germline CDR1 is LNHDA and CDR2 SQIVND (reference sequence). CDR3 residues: CASSPLLAGNTGELFF. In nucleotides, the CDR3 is TGTGCCAGTAGTCCCCTGCTAGCGGGAAACACCGGGGAGCTGTTTTTT.

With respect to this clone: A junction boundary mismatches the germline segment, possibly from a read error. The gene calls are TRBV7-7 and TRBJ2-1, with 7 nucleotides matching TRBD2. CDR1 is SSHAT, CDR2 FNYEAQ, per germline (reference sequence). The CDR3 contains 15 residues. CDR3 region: CASSLLAGEVDEQFF. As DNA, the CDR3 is TGTGCTAGCAGCTTACTGGCGGGAGAGGTCGATGAGCAGTTCTTC.

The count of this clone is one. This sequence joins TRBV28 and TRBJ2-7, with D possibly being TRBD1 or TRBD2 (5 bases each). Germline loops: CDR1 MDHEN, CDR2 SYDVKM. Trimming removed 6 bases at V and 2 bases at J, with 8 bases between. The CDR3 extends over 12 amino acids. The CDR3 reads CASSEGTYEQYF. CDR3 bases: TGTGCCAGCAGCGAGGGGACCTACGAGCAGTACTTC.

CDR3 residues: CAINSGQGGVYEQYF. In nucleotides, the CDR3 is TGTGCCATCAACTCGGGACAGGGAGGGGTTTACGAGCAGTACTTC. V usage is TRBV10-3 and J usage is TRBJ2-5; TRBD1 matches at 9 bases. The DNA end favors TRBJ2-7, so the J call may be wrong. The CDR3 is 15 amino acids. Germline values: CDR1 ENHRY, CDR2 SYGVKD.

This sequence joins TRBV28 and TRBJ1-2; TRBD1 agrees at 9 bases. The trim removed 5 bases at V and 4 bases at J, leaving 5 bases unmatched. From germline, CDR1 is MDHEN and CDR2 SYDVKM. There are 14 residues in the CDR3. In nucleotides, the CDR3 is TGTGCCAGCAGTGCCGGGACAGGGAGCTATGGCTACACCTTC. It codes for CASSAGTGSYGYTF.

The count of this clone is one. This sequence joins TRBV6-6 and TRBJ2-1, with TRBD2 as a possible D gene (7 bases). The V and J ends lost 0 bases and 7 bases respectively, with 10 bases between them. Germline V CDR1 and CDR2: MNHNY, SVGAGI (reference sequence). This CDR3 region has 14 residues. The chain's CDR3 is CASSYSEGGNEQFF. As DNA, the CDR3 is TGTGCCAGCAGTTACTCAGAGGGGGGGAATGAGCAGTTCTTC.

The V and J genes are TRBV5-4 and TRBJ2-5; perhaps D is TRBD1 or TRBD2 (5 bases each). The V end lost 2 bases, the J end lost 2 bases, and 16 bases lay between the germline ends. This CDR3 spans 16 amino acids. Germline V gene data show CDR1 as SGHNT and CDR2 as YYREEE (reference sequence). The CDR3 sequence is CASSFRLPGPQETQYF. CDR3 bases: TGTGCCAGCAGCTTCCGACTCCCGGGGCCTCAAGAGACCCAGTACTTC.

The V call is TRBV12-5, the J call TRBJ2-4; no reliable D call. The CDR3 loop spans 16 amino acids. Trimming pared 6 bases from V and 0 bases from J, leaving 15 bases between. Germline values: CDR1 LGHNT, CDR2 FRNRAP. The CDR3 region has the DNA TGTGCTAGTGGCCCTCGACCGAACTTAGCCAAAAACATTCAGTACTTC. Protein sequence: CASGPRPNLAKNIQYF.

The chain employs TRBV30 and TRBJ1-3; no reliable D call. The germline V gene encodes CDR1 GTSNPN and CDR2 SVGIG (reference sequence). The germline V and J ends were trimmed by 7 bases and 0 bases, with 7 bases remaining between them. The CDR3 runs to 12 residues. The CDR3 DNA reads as TGTGCCTTTAGGGACTCTGGAAACACCATATATTTT. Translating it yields CAFRDSGNTIYF.

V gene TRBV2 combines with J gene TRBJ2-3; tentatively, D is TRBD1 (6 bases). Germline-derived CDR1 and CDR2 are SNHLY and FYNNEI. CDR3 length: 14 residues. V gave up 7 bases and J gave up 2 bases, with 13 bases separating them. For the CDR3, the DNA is TGTGCCAGCACCGTACAGGGTCCCACAGATACGCAGTATTTT. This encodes CASTVQGPTDTQYF.

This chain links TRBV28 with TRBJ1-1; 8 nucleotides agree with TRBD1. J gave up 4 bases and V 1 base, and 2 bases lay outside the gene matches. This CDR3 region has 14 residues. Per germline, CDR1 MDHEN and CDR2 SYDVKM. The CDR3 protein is CASSLSQGVTEAFF. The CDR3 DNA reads TGTGCCAGCAGTTTATCACAGGGGGTCACTGAAGCTTTCTTT.

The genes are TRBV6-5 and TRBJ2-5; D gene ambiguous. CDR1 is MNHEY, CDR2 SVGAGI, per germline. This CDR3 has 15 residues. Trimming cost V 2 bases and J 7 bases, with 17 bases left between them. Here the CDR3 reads CASSYSFVRPGTQYF. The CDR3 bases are TGTGCCAGCAGTTACAGCTTTGTCAGGCCAGGGACCCAGTACTTC.

CDR3 protein: CASTLSSGYSNQPQHF. The CDR3 bases are TGTGCCAGCACCCTTAGTAGCGGTTATAGCAATCAGCCCCAGCATTTT. The chain employs TRBV7-8 and TRBJ1-5; D is undetermined. The germline V gene encodes CDR1 SGHVS and CDR2 FQNEAQ. V was pared by 7 bases and J by 0 bases, with 16 bases between. The CDR3 has 16 residues.